The rows below give T cell receptor beta chains drawn from one sample of a study of blood T cell repertoires in COVID-19. Clones were read by immunoSEQ multiplex PCR, and TCRdb kept only the in-frame ones, dropping some. Here the sample spans just over 300,000 clones, 85% to 90% being singletons. The sequencing input was PBMCs or T cells enriched from blood (not recorded which). These receptors came from a man aged 30 to 39 who had recovered from COVID-19. Both conserved end residues are part of each CDR3. A D gene is named only where the DNA matches it firmly. Rows may omit the clone size; those that give it use once, few, many or a size class.

TGTGCCAGTACCGGATTGGGGACTGCGGGAGATACGCAGTATTTT	CASTGLGTAGDTQYF	TRBV19	.	.	TRBJ2-3
TGCGCCAGCAGCCTGGGACTAGCGGGGGTAAGACAAGAGACCCAGTACTTC	CASSLGLAGVRQETQYF	TRBV5-1	once	TRBD2	TRBJ2-5
TGTGCCAGTAGTAAGTCACAGGTCGGGGGTGAAGCTTTCTTT	CASSKSQVGGEAFF	TRBV19	.	.	TRBJ1-1
TGCAGCGTTGTATCTCCAACTAATGAAAAACTGTTTTTT	CSVVSPTNEKLFF	TRBV29-1	.	.	TRBJ1-4
TGTGCCAGCAGCTTATGGGCCATGAACACTGAAGCTTTCTTT	CASSLWAMNTEAFF	TRBV7-6	.	.	TRBJ1-1
TGCGCCAGCAGCTTTCTAGCGGGGAGCTCCTACGAGCAGTACTTC	CASSFLAGSSYEQYF	TRBV5-1	.	TRBD2	TRBJ2-7
TGTGCCAGCACCCCCTCCGGGACAGGGGGATACGAGCAGTACTTC	CASTPSGTGGYEQYF	TRBV6-5	.	TRBD1	TRBJ2-7
TGTGCCAGCAGTGACCCCCGACAGGGGTACAATGAGCAGTTCTTC	CASSDPRQGYNEQFF	TRBV6-4	few	TRBD1	TRBJ2-1
TGCGCCAGCAGCAGTGGGACAGGGTGGACGTACAATGAGCAGTTCTTC	CASSSGTGWTYNEQFF	TRBV5-1	once	TRBD1	TRBJ2-1
TGTGCCAGCAGCTTAGATGTTGGGAGATTAGCTTTCTTT	CASSLDVGRLAFF	TRBV11-2	.	.	TRBJ1-1
TGTGCCAGCAGCTCTTTGACAGGGTATAACTATGGCTACACCTTC	CASSSLTGYNYGYTF	TRBV11-2	.	TRBD1	TRBJ1-2
TGTGCCAGCAGCCCGAGGGGGCCCCTGGGGAATGAAAAACTGTTTTTT	CASSPRGPLGNEKLFF	TRBV5-6	.	TRBD1	TRBJ1-4
TGTGCCAGCTCAACCCAGGGGGGAGCTGGGGCCAACGTCCTGACTTTC	CASSTQGGAGANVLTF	TRBV18	.	.	TRBJ2-6
TGTGCCAGCAGACGACAGGGGGCGGGTGAAAAACTGTTTTTT	CASRRQGAGEKLFF	TRBV2	.	TRBD1	TRBJ1-4
TGTGCCAGCAGCTTGGGACAGGCCTATAATTCACCCCTCCACTTT	CASSLGQAYNSPLHF	TRBV5-4	once	.	TRBJ1-6
TGTGCCAGCAGTTACCCCAGGCGTCAGCCCCAGCATTTT	CASSYPRRQPQHF	TRBV6-5	medium-sized	.	TRBJ1-5
TGTGCCAGCAGCCCCACTAAACACCCAAGCACAGATACGCAGTATTTT	CASSPTKHPSTDTQYF	TRBV7-2	once	.	TRBJ2-3
TGCGCCAGCAGCTTGAGGTCGGGGGGATTGAGCAATGAGCAGTTCTTC	CASSLRSGGLSNEQFF	TRBV5-1	.	TRBD2	TRBJ2-1
TGTGCCAGCAGGGGACTATCCTACGAGCAGTACTTC	CASRGLSYEQYF	TRBV12-3/TRBV12-4	few	TRBD2	TRBJ2-7
TGTGCCAGCAATGCGGTCCGGGACACAGATACGCAGTATTTT	CASNAVRDTDTQYF	TRBV6-5	once	.	TRBJ2-3
TGTGCCAGCAGTGAGGAGGAGAGGTACGAGCAGTACTTC	CASSEEERYEQYF	TRBV2	.	.	TRBJ2-7
TGTGCCAGCAGCCAAGAATCTTATTCTAGCGGGAGTAAGTACGAGCAGTACTTC	CASSQESYSSGSKYEQYF	TRBV14	.	TRBD2	TRBJ2-7
TGCGCCAGCAAACAGAGGACAGGGAATAACTATGGCTACACCTTC	CASKQRTGNNYGYTF	TRBV5-1	.	TRBD1	TRBJ1-2
TGTGCCAGCAGTGATTCGACAGGGGTGGAAGGCTACACCTTC	CASSDSTGVEGYTF	TRBV6-4	.	TRBD1	TRBJ1-2
TGTGCCAGCAGCAAAGAGACAGTACTCTGCATGCCCCAGCATTTT	CASSKETVLCMPQHF	TRBV21-1	.	.	TRBJ1-5
TGTGCCAGCAGTCGACGGGACAGGGGAACGAGCACTGAAGCTTTCTTT	CASSRRDRGTSTEAFF	TRBV5-6	.	TRBD1	TRBJ1-1
TGTGCCAGCAATAAACAGGGAAGGAACACTGAAGCTTTCTTT	CASNKQGRNTEAFF	TRBV6-5	.	.	TRBJ1-1
TGTGCCAGCAGCCCGCACACGGGGGACCCCCGAGAGACCCAGTACTTC	CASSPHTGDPRETQYF	TRBV9	.	.	TRBJ2-5
TGCGCCAGCCGTCCGTTGGGGCCCTCTGGAAACACCATATATTTT	CASRPLGPSGNTIYF	TRBV5-1	.	.	TRBJ1-3
TGTGCCAGCAGTTCTAAAGGCGGGGCAGGCTCCCAGTCTGGAAACACCATATATTTT	CASSSKGGAGSQSGNTIYF	TRBV27	.	.	TRBJ1-3
TGTGCCAGCAGCCAAGGCGGGGATCGCTACAATGAGCAGTTCTTC	CASSQGGDRYNEQFF	TRBV4-2	.	.	TRBJ2-1
TGTGCCAGCAGCTTCCGGGACAACTCCTACGAGCAGTACTTC	CASSFRDNSYEQYF	TRBV11-3	few	.	TRBJ2-7
TGTGCCAGCAGCCGGGACAGGGGCGAGCAGTACTTC	CASSRDRGEQYF	TRBV5-6	.	TRBD1	TRBJ2-7
TGCAGTGCTACAGACACTTCCTACACCTTC	CSATDTSYTF	TRBV20-1	.	.	TRBJ1-2
TGTGCCAGCAGTTCCCCAGTCCCGGGACAGGGATATGGCTACACCTTC	CASSSPVPGQGYGYTF	TRBV28	.	TRBD1	TRBJ1-2
TGTGCCAGCACCGCCCGGACAGCCTATAATTCACCCCTCCACTTT	CASTARTAYNSPLHF	TRBV2	.	.	TRBJ1-6
TGTGCCAGCAGCCAAGCTCGACTAGCGGGAGGCTCGGATACGCAGTATTTT	CASSQARLAGGSDTQYF	TRBV3-1/TRBV3-2	.	TRBD2	TRBJ2-3
TGTGCCAGCAGCACAGGGACAGCTAATCAGCCCCAGCATTTT	CASSTGTANQPQHF	TRBV7-9	.	TRBD1	TRBJ1-5
TGTGCCAGCAGCCCCCGTTACAGCGGAGGCTACAATGAGCAGTTCTTC	CASSPRYSGGYNEQFF	TRBV11-3	.	.	TRBJ2-1
TGTGCCAGCAGCTTTCAAGGGGATCAGCCCCAGCATTTT	CASSFQGDQPQHF	TRBV7-9	.	.	TRBJ1-5
TGTGCCAGCAGTTTAACAGGGAGCTATGGCTACACCTTC	CASSLTGSYGYTF	TRBV12-3/TRBV12-4	once	.	TRBJ1-2
TGTGCCAGCAGTTTTGGGGGGAATAATTCACCCCTCCACTTT	CASSFGGNNSPLHF	TRBV28	.	.	TRBJ1-6
TGTGCCTGGCAAGCGGGAGGGTACTTTACCGGGGAGCTGTTTTTT	CAWQAGGYFTGELFF	TRBV30	.	TRBD2	TRBJ2-2
TGCGCCAGCAGCCGCAATCGACAGGGTTCAAGCGAAAAACTGTTTTTT	CASSRNRQGSSEKLFF	TRBV10-1	.	TRBD1	TRBJ1-4
TGTGCCAGCAGCGTAAACCGGGACAGGGGCGCCCTTAACTACGAGCAGTATTTC	CASSVNRDRGALNYEQYF	TRBV11-2	.	TRBD1	TRBJ2-7
TGTGCCAGCAGCGTAGGTCGTCTTGGCACAGATACGCAGTATTTT	CASSVGRLGTDTQYF	TRBV9	.	.	TRBJ2-3
TGTGCCAGCAGCCATAGGGGTTACAATGAGCAGTTCTTC	CASSHRGYNEQFF	TRBV3-1/TRBV3-2	.	.	TRBJ2-1
TGTGCCAGCATAGAAGGCGGGACGCCCTACAATGAGCAGTTCTTC	CASIEGGTPYNEQFF	TRBV28	.	.	TRBJ2-1
TGCAGCGCCGCGGGGGGAAATCAGCCCCAGCATTTT	CSAAGGNQPQHF	TRBV29-1	once	.	TRBJ1-5
TGCGCCAGCAGCTTGGAATCGGGGGGCACACGGAAAACGCAGTATTTT	CASSLESGGTRKTQYF	TRBV5-1	once	.	TRBJ2-3